This TCR beta chain was captured by sequencing in a study of blood T cell repertoires in COVID-19. On the study more broadly: T cells, B-cell-depleted T cells, or PBMCs provided the cDNA or gDNA that served as material.

In the original workflow: How many nucleated cells were present was estimated from reference gene primer amplification. Generated by immunoSEQ multiplex PCR, the TCRdb table keeps only in-frame clones and is missing some. The DNA gave D and trimming, while V, J and clone size come from that table. This table holds roughly 100,000 clones, more than 85% found once. This TCR was sampled from a middle-aged man with active or convalescent COVID-19. The sample comprised peripheral blood.

CDR3 region: CASSPQGTSGAYNEQFF. DNA for the CDR3: TGTGCCAGCTCACCCCAAGGTACTAGCGGGGCTTACAATGAGCAGTTCTTC. The genes are TRBV18 and TRBJ2-1; TRBD2 matches 10 bases. Germline values: CDR1 KGHSH, CDR2 LQKENI. Trimming cost V 3 bases and J 4 bases; bases outside gene matches: 9. CDR3 length: 17 residues.